The clone carrying this TCR beta chain appeared a single time. Its antigen remains unidentified. This sample was taken from a study of T cell responses to AZD1222 COVID-19 vaccine. Study-wide results and limits: Unmutated variant regions are reportedly the target of nearly half of TCRs that are spike-specific. Sampled repertoires all dated from after the peak T cell response.

Sequenced by immunoSEQ multiplex PCR; TCRdb stores in-frame clones only, minus some. The table shows around 140,000 clones, with about 90% occurring only once. The CDR3 runs 15 residues. Trimming pared 6 bases from V and 6 bases from J, leaving 22 bases between. CDR1 is SGHRS, CDR2 YFSETQ, per germline. Whether given at about 4 or about 12 weeks, second doses were pooled. V and J are TRBV5-1 and TRBJ2-7; possibly TRBD2 for D (6 bases). This TCR came from an adult who received the AZD1222 COVID-19 vaccine. The sequences come from peripheral blood, collected 28 days after the second AZD1222 dose. This CDR3 is CASTPLAGGLGEQYF. CDR3 DNA: TGCGCCAGCACCCCTTTAGCCGGGGGATTGGGCGAGCAGTACTTC.